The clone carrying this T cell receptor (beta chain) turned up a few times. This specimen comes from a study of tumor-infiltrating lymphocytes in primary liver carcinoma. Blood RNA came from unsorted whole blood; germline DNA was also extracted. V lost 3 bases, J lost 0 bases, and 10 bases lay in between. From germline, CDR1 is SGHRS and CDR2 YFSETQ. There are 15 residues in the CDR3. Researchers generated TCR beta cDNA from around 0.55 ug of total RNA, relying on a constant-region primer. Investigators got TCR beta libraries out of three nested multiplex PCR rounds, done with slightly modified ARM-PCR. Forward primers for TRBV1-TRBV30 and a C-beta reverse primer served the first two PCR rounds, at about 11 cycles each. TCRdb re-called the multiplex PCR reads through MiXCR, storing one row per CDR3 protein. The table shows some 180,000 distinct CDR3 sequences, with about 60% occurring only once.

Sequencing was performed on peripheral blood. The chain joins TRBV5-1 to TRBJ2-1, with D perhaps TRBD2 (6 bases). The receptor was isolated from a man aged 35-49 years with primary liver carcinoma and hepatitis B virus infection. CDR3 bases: TGCGCCAGCAGCTCCGGGGGAGACTCCTACAATGAGCAGTTCTTC. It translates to CASSSGGDSYNEQFF.